The clone carrying this TCR beta chain was recorded only once. The record originates from a study of blood T cell repertoires in COVID-19. Study background: Italy, Spain and the United States were the sources of the convalescent and acute COVID-19 samples.

TCRdb's copy holds only in-frame clones and misses some; the assay was immunoSEQ multiplex PCR. Altogether 200,000 to 250,000 clones are present, 86% being singletons, with the ten largest covering roughly 10%. Germline V gene sequence: CDR1 SGHKS, CDR2 YYEKEE (reference sequence). Trimming pared 6 bases from V and 0 bases from J, leaving 15 bases between. The CDR3 has 15 residues. The clonotype comes from a woman aged 45 to 65 with COVID-19, enrolled during active disease. V and J are TRBV5-5 and TRBJ1-2; D is possibly TRBD1 (6 bases). The sample taken for sequencing was peripheral blood. CDR3 amino acids: CASNREPATNYGYTF. The CDR3, as DNA: TGTGCCAGCAACAGGGAACCAGCTACTAACTATGGCTACACCTTC.